The rows below give T cell receptor beta chains drawn from one sample of a study of PD-1 blockade in classical Hodgkin lymphoma. Data came from immunoSEQ multiplex PCR; TCRdb stores just in-frame clones and leaves some out. Of some 18,000 clones in the sample, around 75% were seen once. Sequencing used peripheral blood mononuclear cells (PBMCs), obtained at baseline. These receptors came from a human donor with classical Hodgkin lymphoma. Each CDR3 is given with its conserved first and last residue. A D gene is named only where the DNA matches it firmly. The size entry is marked missing in some rows and otherwise reads once, few, many or a size class.

j_gene: TRBJ2-7; abundance: -; v_gene: TRBV11-3; d_gene: TRBD2; CDR3aa: CASSPGLAGPLGEQYF; CDR3nt: TGTGCCAGCAGCCCAGGACTAGCGGGGCCCCTGGGGGAGCAGTACTTC
j_gene: TRBJ2-5; abundance: -; v_gene: TRBV9; d_gene: -; CDR3aa: CASSVDEKTQYF; CDR3nt: TGTGCCAGCAGCGTAGACGAGAAGACCCAGTACTTC
j_gene: TRBJ2-3; abundance: once; v_gene: TRBV9; d_gene: TRBD2; CDR3aa: CASSVSGVSGTGGDTQYF; CDR3nt: TGTGCCAGCAGCGTGAGTGGGGTTAGTGGAACGGGAGGAGATACGCAGTATTTT
j_gene: TRBJ1-2; abundance: -; v_gene: TRBV29-1; d_gene: -; CDR3aa: CSGFLNGGYTF; CDR3nt: TGCAGCGGATTCCTTAACGGCGGCTACACCTTC
j_gene: TRBJ2-1; abundance: -; v_gene: TRBV5-1; d_gene: TRBD1; CDR3aa: CASSSGQTINEQFF; CDR3nt: TGCGCCAGCAGTTCGGGACAGACCATCAATGAGCAGTTCTTC
j_gene: TRBJ1-3; abundance: -; v_gene: TRBV11-2; d_gene: -; CDR3aa: CASSPVSSSGNTIYF; CDR3nt: TGTGCCAGCAGCCCCGTCTCAAGCTCTGGAAACACCATATATTTT
j_gene: TRBJ2-3; abundance: -; v_gene: TRBV5-4; d_gene: TRBD2; CDR3aa: CASSQAGGADTQYF; CDR3nt: TGTGCCAGCAGTCAAGCGGGGGGGGCGGATACGCAGTATTTT
j_gene: TRBJ2-4; abundance: -; v_gene: TRBV2; d_gene: TRBD2; CDR3aa: CASSFPPSGNKYF; CDR3nt: TGTGCCAGCAGTTTCCCCCCTAGCGGGAATAAGTACTTC
j_gene: TRBJ2-5; abundance: -; v_gene: TRBV13; d_gene: -; CDR3aa: CASTDSQGEETQYF; CDR3nt: TGTGCCAGTACCGATTCCCAGGGAGAAGAGACCCAGTACTTC
j_gene: TRBJ2-2; abundance: -; v_gene: TRBV7-7; d_gene: -; CDR3aa: CASSQGALDGELFF; CDR3nt: TGTGCCAGCAGCCAAGGGGCCTTGGACGGGGAGCTGTTTTTT
j_gene: TRBJ2-1; abundance: -; v_gene: TRBV19; d_gene: TRBD2; CDR3aa: CASSGGAVEGEQFF; CDR3nt: TGTGCCAGCAGCGGGGGGGCGGTTGAGGGTGAGCAGTTCTTC
j_gene: TRBJ1-1; abundance: -; v_gene: TRBV7-2; d_gene: -; CDR3aa: CASRTGPMNTEAFF; CDR3nt: TGTGCCAGCAGGACCGGTCCTATGAACACTGAAGCTTTCTTT
j_gene: TRBJ2-7; abundance: few; v_gene: TRBV19; d_gene: TRBD1; CDR3aa: CASSPRTGGISEQYF; CDR3nt: TGTGCCAGTAGTCCGAGGACAGGGGGGATTAGCGAGCAGTACTTC
j_gene: TRBJ2-7; abundance: -; v_gene: TRBV25-1; d_gene: -; CDR3aa: CASISDLSYEQYF; CDR3nt: TGTGCCAGCATCTCCGACCTCTCTTACGAGCAGTACTTC
j_gene: TRBJ2-7; abundance: -; v_gene: TRBV19; d_gene: -; CDR3aa: CASSIGGTYEQYF; CDR3nt: TGTGCCAGTAGTATAGGTGGAACCTACGAGCAGTACTTC
j_gene: TRBJ2-1; abundance: -; v_gene: TRBV13; d_gene: TRBD2; CDR3aa: CASSLRTSGADEQFF; CDR3nt: TGTGCCAGCAGCTTAAGGACTAGCGGGGCCGATGAGCAGTTCTTC
j_gene: TRBJ1-3; abundance: once; v_gene: TRBV30; d_gene: -; CDR3aa: CAWSPSLTGNTIYF; CDR3nt: TGTGCCTGGAGTCCGAGCTTAACTGGAAACACCATATATTTT
j_gene: TRBJ2-7; abundance: -; v_gene: TRBV10-1; d_gene: TRBD1; CDR3aa: CASSEFIGTDPYEQYF; CDR3nt: TGCGCCAGCAGTGAGTTTATAGGGACAGACCCCTACGAGCAGTACTTC
j_gene: TRBJ2-1; abundance: once; v_gene: TRBV6-1; d_gene: TRBD2; CDR3aa: CASSENSWTSGNEQFF; CDR3nt: TGTGCCAGCAGTGAAAATTCTTGGACTAGCGGCAATGAGCAGTTCTTC
j_gene: TRBJ1-1; abundance: -; v_gene: TRBV11-3; d_gene: TRBD1; CDR3aa: CASSTQGGNTEAFF; CDR3nt: TGTGCCAGCAGCACACAGGGGGGGAACACTGAAGCTTTCTTT
j_gene: TRBJ2-7; abundance: -; v_gene: TRBV7-2; d_gene: -; CDR3aa: CASSPWGETYEQYF; CDR3nt: TGTGCCAGCAGCCCCTGGGGGGAGACCTACGAGCAGTACTTC
j_gene: TRBJ1-6; abundance: -; v_gene: TRBV6-4; d_gene: -; CDR3aa: CASSLRGSYNSPLHF; CDR3nt: TGTGCCAGCAGCCTCAGGGGCTCCTATAATTCACCCCTCCACTTT
j_gene: TRBJ2-1; abundance: -; v_gene: TRBV14; d_gene: TRBD1; CDR3aa: CASSQDRGQGARNEQFF; CDR3nt: TGTGCCAGCAGCCAAGATCGCGGGCAGGGGGCGCGGAATGAGCAGTTCTTC
j_gene: TRBJ2-7; abundance: once; v_gene: TRBV30; d_gene: TRBD1; CDR3aa: CAWNPAGGPYEQYF; CDR3nt: TGTGCCTGGAACCCGGCAGGGGGCCCCTACGAGCAGTACTTC
j_gene: TRBJ2-3; abundance: -; v_gene: TRBV5-1; d_gene: -; CDR3aa: CASSLRLNFPTDTQYF; CDR3nt: TGCGCCAGCAGCTTGCGCCTCAACTTCCCCACAGATACGCAGTATTTT
j_gene: TRBJ2-2; abundance: -; v_gene: TRBV10-1; d_gene: -; CDR3aa: CASSDLNTGELFF; CDR3nt: TGCGCCAGCAGTGATTTGAACACCGGGGAGCTGTTTTTT
j_gene: TRBJ1-2; abundance: -; v_gene: TRBV7-8; d_gene: TRBD1; CDR3aa: CASSLGLDRGQDGYTF; CDR3nt: TGTGCCAGCAGCTTAGGGTTAGACAGGGGGCAGGATGGCTACACCTTC
j_gene: TRBJ2-3; abundance: once; v_gene: TRBV7-2; d_gene: -; CDR3aa: CASSPDRRDTQYF; CDR3nt: TGTGCCAGCAGCCCCGACCGTCGGGATACGCAGTATTTT
j_gene: TRBJ1-6; abundance: once; v_gene: TRBV11-2; d_gene: -; CDR3aa: CASSHLASPLHF; CDR3nt: TGTGCCAGCAGCCACCTAGCTTCACCCCTCCACTTT
j_gene: TRBJ2-5; abundance: -; v_gene: TRBV28; d_gene: -; CDR3aa: CASSSSLPVGTQYF; CDR3nt: TGTGCCAGCAGCTCATCCCTCCCTGTCGGGACCCAGTACTTC
j_gene: TRBJ2-3; abundance: -; v_gene: TRBV5-4; d_gene: -; CDR3aa: CASSSRWGTDTQYF; CDR3nt: TGTGCCAGCAGCTCCCGGTGGGGCACAGATACGCAGTATTTT
j_gene: TRBJ2-6; abundance: few; v_gene: TRBV28; d_gene: -; CDR3aa: CASPPLLSRAPSGANVLTF; CDR3nt: TGTGCCAGTCCTCCTCTATTGTCGAGGGCACCTTCTGGGGCCAACGTCCTGACTTTC
j_gene: TRBJ1-2; abundance: once; v_gene: TRBV5-1; d_gene: TRBD1; CDR3aa: CASSRSGQGAFINYGYTF; CDR3nt: TGCGCCAGCAGCCGCTCGGGACAGGGGGCATTTATTAACTATGGCTACACCTTC
j_gene: TRBJ1-2; abundance: few; v_gene: TRBV7-6; d_gene: -; CDR3aa: CASSHLDRTSGYTF; CDR3nt: TGTGCCAGCAGCCACCTCGACAGAACATCTGGCTACACCTTC
j_gene: TRBJ1-1; abundance: few; v_gene: TRBV30; d_gene: TRBD1; CDR3aa: CAWIPDRGNTEAFF; CDR3nt: TGTGCCTGGATCCCGGACAGGGGAAACACTGAAGCTTTCTTT
j_gene: TRBJ1-6; abundance: many; v_gene: TRBV9; d_gene: -; CDR3aa: CASSGEVAGNSPLHF; CDR3nt: TGTGCCAGCAGCGGAGAGGTTGCCGGGAATTCACCCCTCCACTTT
j_gene: TRBJ2-5; abundance: -; v_gene: TRBV28; d_gene: TRBD1; CDR3aa: CASSRGRGIEETQYF; CDR3nt: TGTGCCAGCTCCCGGGGCAGGGGGATTGAAGAGACCCAGTACTTC
j_gene: TRBJ2-3; abundance: -; v_gene: TRBV5-1; d_gene: TRBD2; CDR3aa: CASSSGLAGVDTQYF; CDR3nt: TGCGCCAGCAGCTCAGGACTAGCGGGAGTAGATACGCAGTATTTT
j_gene: TRBJ1-5; abundance: -; v_gene: TRBV28; d_gene: TRBD1; CDR3aa: CASRYPSGTGGRNQPQHF; CDR3nt: TGTGCCAGCAGGTACCCTTCTGGGACAGGGGGTCGCAATCAGCCCCAGCATTTT